The clone carrying this T cell receptor beta chain was observed a single time. The data were taken from a study of blood T cell repertoires in COVID-19. Study context: Both acute and convalescent COVID-19 samples were obtained from the United States, Italy and Spain. The cDNA or gDNA used as material had been derived from T cells, B-cell-depleted T cells, or PBMCs.

In the study's own analysis: Cell counts per sample came from amplifying reference gene primers. Data came from immunoSEQ multiplex PCR; TCRdb stores just in-frame clones and leaves some out. The DNA was the basis for D and trimming; V, J and clone size are from that table. The profile shows approximately 69,000 clones, roughly 80% of them singletons. The V end lost 7 bases, the J end lost 2 bases, and 12 bases lay between the germline ends. CDR3 size: 15 residues. Germline V gene sequence: CDR1 LGHNT, CDR2 FRNRAP. The receptor was isolated from an older woman with acute or convalescent COVID-19. Sequencing used peripheral blood. The V and J genes are TRBV12-5 and TRBJ2-6; D uncertain. DNA of the CDR3: TGTGCTAGTGCCTTAGTGTCTGCTGGGGCCAACGTCCTGACTTTC. The encoded protein is CASALVSAGANVLTF.